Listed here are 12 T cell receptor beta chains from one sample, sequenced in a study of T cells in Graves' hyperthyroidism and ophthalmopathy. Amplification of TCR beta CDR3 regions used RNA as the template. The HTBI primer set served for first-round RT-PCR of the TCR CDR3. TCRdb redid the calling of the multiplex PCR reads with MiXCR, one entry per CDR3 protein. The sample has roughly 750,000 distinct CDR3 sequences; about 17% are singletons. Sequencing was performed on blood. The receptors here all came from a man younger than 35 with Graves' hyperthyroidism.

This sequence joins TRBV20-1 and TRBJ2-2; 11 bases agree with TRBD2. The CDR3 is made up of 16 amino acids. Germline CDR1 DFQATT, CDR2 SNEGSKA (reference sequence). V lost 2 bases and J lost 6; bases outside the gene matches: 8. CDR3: CSARSLAGGSAGELFF. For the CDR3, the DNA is TGCAGTGCTAGAAGCCTAGCGGGAGGTTCGGCCGGGGAGCTGTTTTTT.

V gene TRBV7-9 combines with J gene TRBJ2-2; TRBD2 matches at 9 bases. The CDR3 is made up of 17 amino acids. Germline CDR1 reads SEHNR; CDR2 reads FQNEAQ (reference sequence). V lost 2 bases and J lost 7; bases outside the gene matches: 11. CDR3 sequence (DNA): TGTGCCAGCAGCTTATTCGAAGGAGCGGGAGGTGTCGGGGAGCTGTTTTTT. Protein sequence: CASSLFEGAGGVGELFF.

This CDR3 reads CASSGTGGGAEAFF. The CDR3 DNA follows: TGTGCCAGCAGCGGGACAGGAGGTGGGGCTGAAGCTTTCTTT. The rearrangement joins TRBV9 to TRBJ1-1; 7 nucleotides line up with TRBD1. The trim removed 3 bases at V and 6 bases at J, leaving 8 bases unmatched. The CDR3 consists of 14 residues. The germline CDR1 and CDR2 sequences are SGDLS and YYNGEE. The variable domain in full, completed from reference TRBV9 and TRBJ1-1, reads DSGVTQTPKHLITATGQRVTLRCSPRSGDLSVYWYQQSLDQGLQFLIQYYNGEERAKGNILERFSAQQFPDLHSELNLSSLELGDSALYFCASSGTGGGAEAFFGQGTRLTVV.

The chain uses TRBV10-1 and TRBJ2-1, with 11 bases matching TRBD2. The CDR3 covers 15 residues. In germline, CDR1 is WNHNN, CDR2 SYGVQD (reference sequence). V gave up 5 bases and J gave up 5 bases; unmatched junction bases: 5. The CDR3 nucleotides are TGCGCCAGCAGTCTACTAGCGGGAGACAACAATGAGCAGTTCTTC. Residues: CASSLLAGDNNEQFF.

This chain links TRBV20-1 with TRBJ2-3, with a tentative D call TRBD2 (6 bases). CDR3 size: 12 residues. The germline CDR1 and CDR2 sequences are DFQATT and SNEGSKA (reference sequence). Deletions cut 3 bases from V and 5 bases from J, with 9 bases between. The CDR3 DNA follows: TGCAGTGCTAGCAGGAGGGAAGATACGCAGTATTTT. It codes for CSASRREDTQYF.

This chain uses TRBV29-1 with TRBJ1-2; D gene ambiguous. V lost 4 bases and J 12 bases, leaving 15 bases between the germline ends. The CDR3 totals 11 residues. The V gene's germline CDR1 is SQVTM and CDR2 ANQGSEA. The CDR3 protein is CSVAAGWVDTF. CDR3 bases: TGCAGCGTTGCCGCTGGGTGGGTCGACACCTTC.

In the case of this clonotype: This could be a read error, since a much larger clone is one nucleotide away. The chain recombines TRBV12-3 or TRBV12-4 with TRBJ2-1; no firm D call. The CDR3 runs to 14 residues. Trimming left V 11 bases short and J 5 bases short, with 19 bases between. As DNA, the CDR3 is TGTGCCGGCACCCAACAGAGGACCCACAATGAGCAGTTCTTC. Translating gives CAGTQQRTHNEQFF.

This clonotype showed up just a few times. In DNA form, the CDR3 reads TGTGCCAGCAGTTACTCAGAGGCGGGGGGCCCCCCTCTTCAATACAATGAGCAGTTCTTC. This sequence encodes CASSYSEAGGPPLQYNEQFF. V gene TRBV6-5 combines with J gene TRBJ2-1; 8 positions agree with TRBD2. With 0 bases clipped from V and 4 bases from J, the junction kept 17 bases outside the gene matches. Germline V lookup: CDR1 MNHEY, CDR2 SVGAGI. The CDR3 is 20 residues long.

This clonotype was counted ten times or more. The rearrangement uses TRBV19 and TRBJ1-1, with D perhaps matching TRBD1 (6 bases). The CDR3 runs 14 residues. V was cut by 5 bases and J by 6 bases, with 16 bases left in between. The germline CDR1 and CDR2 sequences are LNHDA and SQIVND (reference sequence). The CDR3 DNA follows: TGTGCCAGTAGTCTTCAAAGGACAGCCGCTGAAGCTTTCTTT. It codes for CASSLQRTAAEAFF. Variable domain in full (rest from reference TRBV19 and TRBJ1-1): DGGITQSPKYLFRKEGQNVTLSCEQNLNHDAMYWYRQDPGQGLRLIYYSQIVNDFQKGDIAEGYSVSREKKESFPLTVTSAQKNPTAFYLCASSLQRTAAEAFFGQGTRLTVV.

For the CDR3, the DNA is TGTGCCAGCAGCTCGGGACTAGCGAGCTCCTACAATGAGCAGTTCTTC. Protein product: CASSSGLASSYNEQFF. The rearrangement links TRBV7-9 to TRBJ2-1; 10 bases agree with TRBD2. With 4 bases clipped from V and 0 bases from J, the junction kept 3 bases outside the gene matches. This CDR3 comprises 16 residues. In germline, CDR1 is SEHNR, CDR2 FQNEAQ (reference sequence).

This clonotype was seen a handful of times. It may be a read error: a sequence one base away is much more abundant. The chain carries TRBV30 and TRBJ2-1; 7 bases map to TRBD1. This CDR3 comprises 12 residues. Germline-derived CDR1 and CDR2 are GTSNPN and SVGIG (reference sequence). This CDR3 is CAWSTGTAEQLF. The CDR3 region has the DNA TGTGCCTGGAGTACCGGGACAGCTGAGCAGCTCTTC.

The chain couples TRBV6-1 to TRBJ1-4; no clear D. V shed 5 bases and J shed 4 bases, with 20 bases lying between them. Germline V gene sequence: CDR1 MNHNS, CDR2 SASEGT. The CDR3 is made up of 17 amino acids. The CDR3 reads CASSPQDLLELNEKLFF. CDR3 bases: TGTGCCAGCAGTCCTCAGGACCTACTTGAACTTAATGAAAAACTGTTTTTT.